Described below is a single T cell receptor beta chain sequence and its context. Germline V gene data show CDR1 as GTSNPN and CDR2 as SVGIG (reference sequence). This CDR3 has 15 residues. The ends lost 2 bases at V and 1 base at J; junction bases unmatched: 2. Resolution of symptoms, clearance, or two negative PCRs was present in recovered Cohort 3 donors. The data are from a study of blood T cell repertoires in COVID-19. Study-wide context: COVID-19 samples from acute and convalescent phases originated in the United States, Italy and Spain. T cells, B-cell-depleted T cells, or PBMCs provided the cDNA or gDNA that served as material.

Original handling: From reference gene primer amplification, estimates of nucleated cell counts were derived. The assay was immunoSEQ multiplex PCR, and TCRdb's table has in-frame clones only and misses some. V and J calls and clone size are as listed in that table; D and trimming were resolved from the DNA. The repertoire includes 350,000 to 400,000 clones, 85% to 90% of them detected once, and 0.9% to 1.5% sits in the top ten. The clonotype originates from a woman aged 18-29 years who had recovered from COVID-19. The J gene is TRBJ1-6, the V gene TRBV30, with TRBD1 matching 7 bases. The sequencing sample was made of PBMCs or T cells enriched from blood (not recorded which). The CDR3 DNA reads as TGTGCCTGGAGTAAGGGGGCGTCCTATAATTCACCCCTCCACTTT. This translates into CAWSKGASYNSPLHF. The full variable domain, its missing parts supplied by reference TRBV30 and TRBJ1-6, is SQTIHQWPATLVQPVGSPLSLECTVEGTSNPNLYWYRQAAGRGLQLLFYSVGIGQISSEVPQNLSASRPQDRQFILSSKKLLLSDSGFYLCAWSKGASYNSPLHFGNGTRLTVT.